The clone carrying this TCR beta chain was seen repeatedly, ten times or more. Time point of the sample: patch test 1, 2 weeks after DPC sensitization. Specified treatment: therapeutic diphenylcyclopropenone sensitization with weekly scalp DPC. TCRdb recomputed calls from the RACE reads with MiXCR, one row per CDR3 protein. The sample includes a few hundred thousand distinct CDR3 sequences, about 4.8% of them seen just once. The data belong to a study of human T cells and chemical hapten exposure. Deletions cut 0 bases from V and 6 bases from J, with 9 bases between. The germline V gene encodes CDR1 SGHRS and CDR2 YFSETQ. This CDR3 has 14 residues.

The starting material was whole blood, obtained in connection with sensitization to the hapten diphenylcyclopropenone (DPC). This TCR was recovered from a woman aged 45-65 years with alopecia areata. Some clones in this sample may be carry-over from other donors' samples. The rearrangement uses TRBV5-1 and TRBJ2-2; perhaps TRBD1 as D (5 bases). The CDR3 nucleotides are TGCGCCAGCAGCTTGGCAGGGAAGGCCGGGGAGCTGTTTTTT. Protein: CASSLAGKAGELFF.